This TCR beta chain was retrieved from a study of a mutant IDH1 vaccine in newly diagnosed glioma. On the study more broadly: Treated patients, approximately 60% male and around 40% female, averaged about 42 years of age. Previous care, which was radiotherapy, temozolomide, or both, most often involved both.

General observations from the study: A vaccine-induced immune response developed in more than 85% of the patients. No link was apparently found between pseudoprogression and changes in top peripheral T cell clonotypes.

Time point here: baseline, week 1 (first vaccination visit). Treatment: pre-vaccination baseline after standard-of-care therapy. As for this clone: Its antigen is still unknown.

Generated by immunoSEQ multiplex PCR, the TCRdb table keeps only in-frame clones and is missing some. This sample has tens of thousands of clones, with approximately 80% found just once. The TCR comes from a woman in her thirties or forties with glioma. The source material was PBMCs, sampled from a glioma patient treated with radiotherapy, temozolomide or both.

CDR3 region: CASRAGLSSGNTIYF. CDR3 DNA sequence: TGTGCCAGCAGAGCCGGGCTGAGCTCTGGAAACACCATATATTTT. The chain links TRBV6-5 to TRBJ1-3; D gene uncertain. Looked up from germline, CDR1 is MNHEY and CDR2 is SVGAGI. CDR3 length: 15 residues. V gave up 6 bases and J gave up 0 bases, with 12 bases separating them.